This TCR beta chain was sequenced in a study of shared clonotypes between healthy human individuals. Of note for this clone: What it recognizes is unknown.

Regarding the study as a whole: Larger richness was generally estimated for naive than memory subsets.

V lost 5 bases and J 4 bases, leaving 18 bases between the germline ends. The CDR3 is 16 residues long. Germline-derived CDR1 and CDR2 are SEHNR and FQNEAQ (reference sequence). Assay execution took place at the deep level. Using immunoSEQ multiplex PCR, the repertoire was profiled, and TCRdb retains in-frame clones only, with some absent. The sample carries over a million clones, 95% to 97% recorded once. Source material: naive CD4+ T cells sorted from blood. Subset indicated: CD45RA+ positively selected. This sequence was found in a man aged 30 to 39 in good health. The chain recombines TRBV7-9 with TRBJ2-1; D may be TRBD2 (6 bases). CDR3 coding DNA: TGTGCCAGCAGCAGAGCGGGCCGTCCGAATTACAATGAGCAGTTCTTC. Translated, it gives CASSRAGRPNYNEQFF.